These 28 T cell receptor beta chains originate from one sample sequenced in a study of sequential checkpoint blockade in melanoma. Indicated treatment: randomized to nivolumab then ipilimumab (arm A) or the reverse (arm B). Only in-frame clones appear in the TCRdb table, and some are missing; sequencing was by immunoSEQ multiplex PCR. The sample contains more than 9,000 clones, approximately 76% of which appear only once. Sample: CD8+ T cells sorted from blood (inferred from file names), taken from a patient given nivolumab and ipilimumab in sequence. Every receptor here comes from a human donor with melanoma.

The genes are TRBV30 and TRBJ1-5; D ambiguous. The CDR3 loop spans 15 amino acids. V lost 2 bases and J lost 0, with 11 bases in between. The germline gives CDR1 GTSNPN, CDR2 SVGIG (reference sequence). The CDR3 sequence: CAWSTGSSSNQPQHF. DNA of the CDR3: TGTGCCTGGAGTACGGGGAGCTCTAGCAATCAGCCCCAGCATTTT.

V gene TRBV27 combines with J gene TRBJ1-1; D gene uncertain. The CDR3 consists of 13 residues. Trimming cost V 0 bases and J 8 bases, with 10 bases left between them. CDR1 and CDR2 from the germline V gene are MNHEY and SMNVEV (reference sequence). DNA for the CDR3: TGTGCCAGCAGTTTATCGACGGGTTCAGAAGCTTTCTTT. It encodes CASSLSTGSEAFF.

This chain joins TRBV4-3 and TRBJ1-5, with no clear D. Germline V gene sequence: CDR1 LGHNA, CDR2 YSLEER. This CDR3 has 15 amino acids. Trimming shortened V by 1 base and J by 6 bases, and 13 bases separated the two germline ends. The CDR3 loop reads CASSQGLEVTQPQHF. CDR3 in DNA: TGCGCCAGCAGCCAAGGTCTCGAGGTGACTCAGCCCCAGCATTTT.

The chain couples TRBV2 to TRBJ1-2, with D unclear. The germline gives CDR1 SNHLY, CDR2 FYNNEI. The length of the CDR3 is 13 residues. Trimming removed 3 bases at V and 0 bases at J, with 5 bases between. The CDR3 sequence: CASSESANYGYTF. As DNA, the CDR3 is TGTGCCAGCAGTGAGTCAGCTAACTATGGCTACACCTTC.

The V and J genes are TRBV19 and TRBJ1-5; a possible D gene is TRBD1 (6 bases). The CDR3 loop spans 16 amino acids. Per the germline V gene, CDR1 is LNHDA and CDR2 is SQIVND (reference sequence). The germline V and J ends were trimmed by 7 bases and 7 bases, with 23 bases remaining between them. The DNA for the CDR3 is TGTGCCAGTACCCATCTTCTAGCGGGGGCCCTCCAGCCCCAGCATTTT. Residues: CASTHLLAGALQPQHF. The variable domain in full, with the rest retrieved from reference TRBV19 and TRBJ1-5, is DGGITQSPKYLFRKEGQNVTLSCEQNLNHDAMYWYRQDPGQGLRLIYYSQIVNDFQKGDIAEGYSVSREKKESFPLTVTSAQKNPTAFYLCASTHLLAGALQPQHFGDGTRLSIL.

The chain is built from TRBV19 and TRBJ1-5; D remains unclear. V dropped 6 bases and J dropped 5 bases, with 11 bases sitting between them. Germline V lookup: CDR1 LNHDA, CDR2 SQIVND (reference sequence). This CDR3 region has 13 residues. This chain's CDR3 is CASSSVLDQPQHF. The CDR3, as DNA: TGTGCCAGTAGCTCGGTTTTGGATCAGCCCCAGCATTTT.

The chain combines TRBV19 with TRBJ1-5; D may be TRBD1 (5 bases). V shed 3 bases and J shed 3 bases, with 9 bases lying between them. This CDR3 region has 14 residues. Germline CDR1 reads LNHDA; CDR2 reads SQIVND (reference sequence). The CDR3 DNA reads as TGTGCCAGTAGTATCGGGGGATCCAATCAGCCCCAGCATTTT. Its translation: CASSIGGSNQPQHF.

The chain joins TRBV4-3 to TRBJ1-1; the D gene is possibly TRBD1 (6 bases). V was clipped by 3 bases and J by 1 base, with 15 bases between them. Germline CDR1 and CDR2: LGHNA and YSLEER. The CDR3 sequence is 16 residues long. CDR3 protein: CASSHRGGRGNTEAFF. The DNA of the CDR3 is TGCGCCAGCAGCCATAGGGGGGGCAGGGGGAACACTGAAGCTTTCTTT.

This chain joins TRBV28 and TRBJ1-4; unclear D gene. Deletions cut 3 bases from V and 8 bases from J, with 13 bases between. CDR3 length: 14 residues. Germline V lookup: CDR1 MDHEN, CDR2 SYDVKM. CDR3 bases: TGTGCCAGCAGTTTGGGCAGGTTTTGGGAAAAACTGTTTTTT. Translated: CASSLGRFWEKLFF.

The chain recombines TRBV9 with TRBJ1-5; D possibly corresponds to TRBD1 (6 bases). The CDR3 runs 15 residues. Trimming removed 4 bases from V and 0 bases from J, with 11 bases in between. In germline, CDR1 is SGDLS, CDR2 YYNGEE. CDR3 protein: CASSLTGNSNQPQHF. CDR3 nucleotide sequence: TGTGCCAGCAGCCTTACAGGGAATAGCAATCAGCCCCAGCATTTT.

This clone was seen only once. This chain links TRBV5-6 with TRBJ2-5; the D is unclear. The DNA end favors TRBJ2-7, so the J call may be wrong. CDR3 length equals 14 residues. The germline CDR1 and CDR2 sequences are SGHDT and YYEEEE. The CDR3 is CASSFFRYQYEQYF. The CDR3 nucleotides read TGTGCCAGCAGCTTTTTCAGGTACCAATACGAGCAGTACTTC.

This clone showed up just once. This chain connects TRBV6-5 to TRBJ1-1, with D maybe TRBD1 (6 bases). V was pared by 8 bases and J by 8 bases, with 18 bases between. The V gene's germline CDR1 is MNHEY and CDR2 SVGAGI. The CDR3 sequence is 13 residues long. CDR3 amino acids: CASLKKPRGEAFF. The CDR3, as DNA: TGTGCCAGCCTTAAAAAACCGAGGGGGGAAGCTTTCTTT.

This chain joins TRBV2 and TRBJ1-1; TRBD1 might be the D (5 bases). The CDR3 consists of 14 residues. Germline assignment: CDR1 SNHLY and CDR2 FYNNEI. V was trimmed by 6 bases and J by 1 base, leaving 12 bases between them. CDR3 DNA sequence: TGTGCCAGCAGCTTGACAGAGACGAACACTGAAGCTTTCTTT. It encodes CASSLTETNTEAFF. The full variable domain, its missing parts supplied by reference TRBV2 and TRBJ1-1, is EPEVTQTPSHQVTQMGQEVILRCVPISNHLYFYWYRQILGQKVEFLVSFYNNEISEKSEIFDDQFSVERPDGSNFTLKIRSTKLEDSAMYFCASSLTETNTEAFFGQGTRLTVV.

CDR3 in DNA: TGTGCCAGCACCCAGACAGGGCCTGGAAACACCATATATTTT. It translates to CASTQTGPGNTIYF. The chain combines TRBV7-9 with TRBJ1-3, with TRBD1 matching over 7 bases. This CDR3 is 14 amino acids long. Germline CDR1 is SEHNR and CDR2 is FQNEAQ (reference sequence). The trim removed 7 bases at V and 2 bases at J, leaving 5 bases unmatched. Filled out from reference TRBV7-9 and TRBJ1-3, the complete variable domain reads DTGVSQNPRHKITKRGQNVTFRCDPISEHNRLYWYRQTLGQGPEFLTYFQNEAQLEKSRLLSDRFSAERPKGSFSTLEIQRTEQGDSAMYLCASTQTGPGNTIYFGEGSWLTVV.

The chain combines TRBV4-2 with TRBJ2-7; 11 bases line up with TRBD2. Germline V lookup: CDR1 LGHNA, CDR2 YNFKEQ. The trim removed 0 bases at V and 1 base at J, leaving 2 bases unmatched. The length of the CDR3 is 16 residues. The CDR3 reads CASSQETSGGSYEQYF. The CDR3, as DNA: TGTGCCAGCAGCCAAGAAACTAGCGGGGGATCCTACGAGCAGTACTTC.

The chain is built from TRBV28 and TRBJ2-7; 7 positions agree with TRBD1. CDR1 MDHEN and CDR2 SYDVKM come from the germline V gene. The CDR3 extends over 15 amino acids. With 8 bases clipped from V and 2 bases from J, the junction kept 12 bases outside the gene matches. DNA for the CDR3: TGTGCCAGCGGCTCGAACCGGGACAGAGCCTACGAGCAGTACTTC. This translates into CASGSNRDRAYEQYF.

This rearrangement joins TRBV5-8 to TRBJ2-7; TRBD2 matches at 12 bases. The CDR3 sequence is 15 residues long. V lost 4 bases to trimming and J lost 4 bases; unmatched junction nucleotides: 6. The germline V gene encodes CDR1 SGHTS and CDR2 YDEGEE. CDR3 DNA sequence: TGTGCCAGCAGCCAGCGGCTAGCGGGGGGGTACGAGCAGTACTTC. It specifies CASSQRLAGGYEQYF.

This chain uses TRBV29-1 with TRBJ2-5; 7 bases are a match to TRBD1. The closer fit of TRBJ2-7 to the DNA end suggests the J call may be wrong. The CDR3 extends over 12 amino acids. Germline CDR1 reads SQVTM; CDR2 reads ANQGSEA. The DNA of the CDR3 is TGCAGCGTTGAGACAGGGAACTACGAGCAGTACTTC. This codes for CSVETGNYEQYF.

The chain links TRBV11-2 to TRBJ1-5, with a tentative D call TRBD1 (6 bases). Trimming pared 6 bases from V and 2 bases from J, leaving 20 bases between. Germline CDR1 is SGHAT and CDR2 is FQNNGV. The CDR3 has 17 residues. The CDR3 nucleotides read TGTGCCAGCAGTCCCTTCGCGGGGGGCGTGGGCAATCAGCCCCAGCATTTT. It encodes CASSPFAGGVGNQPQHF.

This clone came up a few times. This chain joins TRBV4-3 and TRBJ2-7; possible D gene TRBD1, 6 bases. Germline V lookup: CDR1 LGHNA, CDR2 YSLEER. V shed 3 bases and J shed 0 bases, with 12 bases lying between them. CDR3 length: 15 amino acids. The CDR3 DNA sequence: TGCGCCAGCAGCCAGGCGAGGGACAACTCCTACGAGCAGTACTTC. Amino acid sequence: CASSQARDNSYEQYF.

Only one count was recorded for this clone. This chain connects TRBV2 to TRBJ1-2, with 11 bases lining up with TRBD1. Looked up from germline, CDR1 is SNHLY and CDR2 is FYNNEI. V was pared by 8 bases and J by 4 bases, with 12 bases of the junction left unmatched. The length of the CDR3 is 16 residues. CDR3: CASEGDRGKAGYGYTF. In nucleotides, the CDR3 is TGTGCCAGCGAGGGGGACAGGGGGAAGGCAGGCTATGGCTACACCTTC.

V gene TRBV7-9 combines with J gene TRBJ2-7; the match to TRBD2 covers 8 bases. The CDR3 has 15 residues. Per germline, CDR1 SEHNR and CDR2 FQNEAQ (reference sequence). J gave up 5 bases and V 4 bases, and 10 bases lay outside the gene matches. CDR3 protein: CASSSVGGAANEQYF. CDR3 DNA: TGTGCCAGCAGCTCCGTCGGGGGGGCGGCTAACGAGCAGTACTTC.

The V gene is TRBV19, the J gene TRBJ2-7; 10 nucleotides match TRBD2. V gave up 1 base and J gave up 7 bases; unmatched junction bases: 10. Germline lookup yields CDR1 LNHDA and CDR2 SQIVND (reference sequence). This CDR3 region has 16 residues. The CDR3 DNA sequence: TGTGCCAGTAGTATAGGAGCGGGGGGGCATCATCGGGAGCAGTACTTC. Its translation is CASSIGAGGHHREQYF.

This sequence joins TRBV7-3 and TRBJ2-7, with 8 bases aligning to TRBD1. With V trimmed by 4 bases and J by 7 bases, 12 bases remained unmatched. CDR3 length: 15 amino acids. Germline CDR1 reads SGHTA; CDR2 reads FQGTGA. CDR3 DNA sequence: TGTGCCAGCAGCTCCTTTGACAGGGGATCCGTTGAGCAGTACTTC. This gives the protein CASSSFDRGSVEQYF.

The V gene is TRBV18, the J gene TRBJ2-7; 7 bases align to TRBD1. CDR3 length: 15 amino acids. CDR1 KGHSH and CDR2 LQKENI come from the germline V gene. Trimming at V came to 6 bases and at J to 0 bases, leaving 8 bases not matched to a gene. The CDR3 loop is CASSHTRDSSYEQYF. CDR3 nucleotide sequence: TGTGCCAGCTCGCATACGAGGGACAGCTCCTACGAGCAGTACTTC.

This chain links TRBV11-2 with TRBJ2-7; perhaps TRBD2 as D (5 bases). V lost 4 bases and J lost 5, with 18 bases in between. CDR1 is SGHAT, CDR2 FQNNGV, per germline. The CDR3 has 15 amino acids. In DNA, the CDR3 is TGTGCCAGCAGCTACGGACGAGGGTGGGTCGACGAGCAGTACTTC. Amino acids: CASSYGRGWVDEQYF.

The chain combines TRBV6-5 with TRBJ2-7; the D gene is possibly TRBD1 (6 bases). This CDR3 has 14 amino acids. Trimming took 6 bases from V and 4 from J, leaving 16 bases between them. The germline V gene encodes CDR1 MNHEY and CDR2 SVGAGI. The DNA of the CDR3 is TGTGCCAGCAGCTATACAGGGAATTTGTACGAGCAGTACTTC. Its protein product is CASSYTGNLYEQYF.

The chain carries TRBV28 and TRBJ2-7; possibly TRBD2 for D (6 bases). The V and J ends lost 3 bases and 3 bases respectively, with 9 bases between them. Germline CDR1 and CDR2: MDHEN and SYDVKM. This CDR3 contains 13 residues. The CDR3 is CASSFQGGYEQYF. The CDR3, as DNA: TGTGCCAGCAGTTTCCAGGGAGGCTACGAGCAGTACTTC.